This T cell receptor beta chain was observed in a study of blood T cell repertoires in COVID-19. The wider study: The United States, Italy and Spain provided the acute and convalescent COVID-19 samples.

Generated by immunoSEQ multiplex PCR, the TCRdb table keeps only in-frame clones and is missing some. The sample lists roughly 75,000 clones; 74% were seen once. Germline trimming cut 5 bases from V and 1 base from J; bases unmatched to any gene: 7. The CDR3 runs to 15 residues. In germline, CDR1 is LNHDA, CDR2 SQIVND (reference sequence). The chain joins TRBV19 to TRBJ2-7; 8 bases map to TRBD1. The TCR sequence derives from a human donor with acute or convalescent COVID-19. The donor label of this sample is uncertain. Sequencing used peripheral blood. The chain's CDR3 is CASSFPGTGSYEQYF. CDR3 DNA: TGTGCCAGTAGTTTCCCCGGGACAGGATCCTACGAGCAGTACTTC.